This T cell receptor beta chain was captured by sequencing in a study of T cell responses to AZD1222 COVID-19 vaccine. Across the study: It was second doses at about 4 or about 12 weeks that were pooled. Study-wide findings and caveats: Possibly, clonal diversity was underestimated; donors were largely white British and included more females. Compared with day 0, the breadth and depth of the Spike-specific TCR repertoire rose significantly after two doses of AZD1222. After the peak T cell response, and only then, were repertoires sampled.

V trimming: 5 bases; J trimming: 8 bases; junction bases outside the gene matches: 13. This CDR3 contains 16 residues. The germline CDR1 and CDR2 sequences are MDHEN and SYDVKM. Profiling relied on immunoSEQ multiplex PCR, and the TCRdb table lists in-frame clones only, not all of them. The sample records over 45,000 clones, 80% to 90% being singletons. This clone was observed once. Its antigen is not identified. The material was peripheral blood, obtained on day 0 of AZD1222 vaccination. This sequence was found in an adult in good health. The chain recombines TRBV28 with TRBJ2-4; 9 nucleotides line up with TRBD1. For the CDR3, the DNA is TGTGCCAGCAGTGGGGGAACGGGACAGGGAATTGACATTCAGTACTTC. Its translation: CASSGGTGQGIDIQYF.